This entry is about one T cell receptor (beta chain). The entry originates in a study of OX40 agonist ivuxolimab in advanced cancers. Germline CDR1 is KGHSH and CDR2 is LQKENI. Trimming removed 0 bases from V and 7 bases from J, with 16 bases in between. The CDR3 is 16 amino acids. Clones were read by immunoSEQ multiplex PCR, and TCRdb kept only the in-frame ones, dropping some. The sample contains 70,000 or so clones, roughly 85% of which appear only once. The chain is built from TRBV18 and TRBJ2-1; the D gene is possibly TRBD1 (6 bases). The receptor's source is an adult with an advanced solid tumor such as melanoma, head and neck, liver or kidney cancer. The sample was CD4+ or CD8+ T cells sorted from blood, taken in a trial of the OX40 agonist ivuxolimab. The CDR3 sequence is CASSPPIRDKGNEQFF. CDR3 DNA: TGTGCCAGCTCACCACCGATACGGGACAAGGGTAATGAGCAGTTCTTC.